This TCR beta chain derives from a study of shared T cell receptors in the human thymus. The protocol was immunoSEQ multiplex PCR, while the TCRdb copy is restricted to in-frame clones and leaves out a portion. The sample has roughly 700,000 clones; approximately 87% are singletons. CDR3 length: 15 residues. CDR1 is SQVTM, CDR2 ANQGSEA, per germline. V shed 6 bases and J 4 bases; nucleotides not matched to a gene: 8. These data were also reused for a study on human thymus T cells. As reported in that work: In corrective heart surgery, resections were taken, and these provided the thymus tissue.

The sequenced sample was thymocytes. The gene calls are TRBV29-1 and TRBJ2-3; the match to TRBD2 covers 12 bases. The receptor comes from a boy less than two years old with a congenital heart defect. The CDR3 nucleotides read TGCAGCGTCTTTATTCCTAGCGGGAGGGCAGATACGCAGTATTTT. This translates into CSVFIPSGRADTQYF.